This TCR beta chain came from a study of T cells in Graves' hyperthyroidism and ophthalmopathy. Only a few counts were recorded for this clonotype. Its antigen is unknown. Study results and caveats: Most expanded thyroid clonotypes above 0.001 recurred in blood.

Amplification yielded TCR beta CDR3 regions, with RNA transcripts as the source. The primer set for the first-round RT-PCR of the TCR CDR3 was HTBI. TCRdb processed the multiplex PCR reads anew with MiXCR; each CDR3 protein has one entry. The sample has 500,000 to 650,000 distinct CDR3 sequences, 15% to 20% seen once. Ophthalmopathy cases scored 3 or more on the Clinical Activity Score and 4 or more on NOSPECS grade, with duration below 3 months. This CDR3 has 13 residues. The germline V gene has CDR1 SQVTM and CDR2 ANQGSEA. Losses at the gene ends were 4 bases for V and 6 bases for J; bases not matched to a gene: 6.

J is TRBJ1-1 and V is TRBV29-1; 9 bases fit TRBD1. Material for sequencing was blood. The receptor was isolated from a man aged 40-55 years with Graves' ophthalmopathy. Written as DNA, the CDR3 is TGCAGCGTTGCTGGACAGGGGCGCGCTGAAGCTTTCTTT. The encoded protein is CSVAGQGRAEAFF.